These T cell receptor beta chains were read from a single sample in a study of glioma-infiltrating T cells. MiXCR, run by TCRdb on the multiplex PCR reads, gives a single entry per CDR3 protein. In the table there are 100,000 to 150,000 distinct CDR3 sequences, about 23% of which are singletons. The specimen sequenced was glioma tissue, nonneoplastic brain tissue, or PBMCs (not recorded which). The receptor source for this set is a human donor with low-grade glioma or glioblastoma, undergoing nonglioma brain surgery, or in good health (not recorded which). Both conserved end residues are part of each CDR3. A D gene is named only where the DNA matches it firmly. Size tells how often a clone was seen (once, few, many) or the class of an expanded clone, and some rows leave it out.

>many|TRBJ1-3|TRBV15|-
TGTGCCACCAAAACAAGGGGCTCTGGAAACACCATATATTTT
CATKTRGSGNTIYF
>many|TRBJ2-7|TRBV10-2|-
TGCGCCAGCACCACGACCGGTCAGGACGAGCAGTACTTC
CASTTTGQDEQYF
>-|TRBJ2-7|TRBV9|-
TGTGCCAGCAGCGTAGACATGCAAACCTACGAGCAGTACTTC
CASSVDMQTYEQYF
>many|TRBJ2-7|TRBV6-1|-
TGTGCCAGCAGTGAGATGTACGAGCAGTACTTC
CASSEMYEQYF
>many|TRBJ1-5|TRBV19|TRBD1
TGTGCCACCAAGCGCGGACAGGGCGACCAGCCCCAGCATTTT
CATKRGQGDQPQHF
>many|TRBJ2-5|TRBV24-1|-
TGTGCCACCAGTGACGTACGGGACACCGGACCAGAGACCCAGTACTTC
CATSDVRDTGPETQYF
>many|TRBJ1-5|TRBV28|TRBD1
TGTGCCAGCAGTTTAGGGACAGGGGGAGGGAATCAGCCCCAGCATTTT
CASSLGTGGGNQPQHF
>many|TRBJ2-4|TRBV6-2/TRBV6-3|-
TGTGCCAGCAGTTATATTGTCGGTTTCGCCAAAAACATTCAGTACTTC
CASSYIVGFAKNIQYF
>many|TRBJ2-7|TRBV20-1|-
TGCAGTGCTAGAGTAGCGGCCAACTACGAGCAGTACTTC
CSARVAANYEQYF
>many|TRBJ2-5|TRBV10-3|-
TGTGCCATCAGTGATCCACAGGGAGAGACCCAGTACTTC
CAISDPQGETQYF
>-|TRBJ1-4|TRBV2|-
TGTGCCAGCATGCCTGTCGGAGGGAAAAAACTGTTTTTT
CASMPVGGKKLFF
>many|TRBJ2-7|TRBV5-1|-
TGCGCCAGCAGCTTTGGTCGGGCAAGTTCGTCAGAGCAGTACTTC
CASSFGRASSSEQYF
>many|TRBJ2-5|TRBV20-1|TRBD2
TGCAGTGCTAGAGTAGCGGGCCAAGAGACCCAGTACTTC
CSARVAGQETQYF
>many|TRBJ2-4|TRBV7-9|-
TGTGCCAGCAGCCGGGACGGAGCCAAAAACATTCAGTACTTC
CASSRDGAKNIQYF
>many|TRBJ2-1|TRBV6-1|TRBD2
TGTGCCAGCAGTGCGCCGGGACTACCCCATGAGCAGTTCTTC
CASSAPGLPHEQFF
>many|TRBJ2-5|TRBV29-1|-
TGCAGCGTTGCGGACAACCAAGAGACCCAGTACTTC
CSVADNQETQYF
>many|TRBJ2-5|TRBV28|-
TGTGCCAGCAGCGAATATGGGGCCAGGGAAGAGACCCAGTACTTC
CASSEYGAREETQYF
>few|TRBJ2-7|TRBV11-1|-
TGTGCCAGCAGCCCCGCGAGCGGCGGCTTTGAGTACGAGCAGTACTTC
CASSPASGGFEYEQYF
>many|TRBJ1-1|TRBV20-1|-
TGCAGTGCTCGCCCGACAGCTCACACTGAAGCTTTCTTT
CSARPTAHTEAFF
>many|TRBJ2-5|TRBV12-3/TRBV12-4|-
TGTGCCAGCAGTATACAAGAGACCCAGTACTTC
CASSIQETQYF
>many|TRBJ2-3|TRBV7-9|TRBD2
TGTGCCAGCAGCTCAATTAGCGGGAAAAGCACAGATACGCAGTATTTT
CASSSISGKSTDTQYF
>many|TRBJ1-2|TRBV18|TRBD1
TGTGCCAGCTCGCCCGGCATCGACAGGGACTATGGCTACACCTTC
CASSPGIDRDYGYTF
>many|TRBJ1-5|TRBV7-2|-
TGTGCCAGCAGCTTAGCCGTCATGAATTGGCAGCCCCAGCATTTT
CASSLAVMNWQPQHF
>few|TRBJ2-1|TRBV7-3|TRBD2
TGTGCCAGCAGCTTAATGGGCGGGAGGGCCGACAATGAGCAGTTCTTC
CASSLMGGRADNEQFF
>-|TRBJ2-2|TRBV3-1|-
TGTGCCAGCAGCCAACTCTTGGCAGGGGAGAACACCGGGGAGCTGTTTTTT
CASSQLLAGENTGELFF
>many|TRBJ2-5|TRBV20-1|TRBD2
TGCAGTGCTAGACCGATGACTAGCGGGATGTCCCAGTACTTC
CSARPMTSGMSQYF
>many|TRBJ2-4|TRBV19|-
TGTGCCAGTAGTATAAGCACCCTGGGATGGGGGGACATTCAGTACTTC
CASSISTLGWGDIQYF
>-|TRBJ2-1|TRBV5-6|-
TGTGCCAGCAAAATTGAAGGACTATACTACAATGAGCAGTTCTTC
CASKIEGLYYNEQFF
>few|TRBJ2-7|TRBV19|TRBD1
TGTGCCAGTAGACCCTCCGGGACAGGGTCGGCCGAGCAGTACTTC
CASRPSGTGSAEQYF
>few|TRBJ2-5|TRBV5-5|-
TGTGCCAGCAGCTTGGGGGGCAGAAAAGAGACCCAGTACTTC
CASSLGGRKETQYF
>-|TRBJ1-2|TRBV4-3|-
TGCGCCAGCAGCCAAGACGGGGACTGGGGGGGCTACACCTTC
CASSQDGDWGGYTF
>many|TRBJ2-2|TRBV6-2/TRBV6-3|-
TGTGCCAGCAGTTACCCCCAACCGGGGCCCGGGGAGCTGTTTTTT
CASSYPQPGPGELFF
>-|TRBJ2-5|TRBV9|-
TGTGCCAGCAGCCCAGACCCAGGGGGGGGGGAGACCCAGTACTTC
CASSPDPGGGETQYF
>many|TRBJ2-7|TRBV6-6|-
TGTGCCAGCAGTTACTCTGGGGCCCGATTTGGGGAGCAGTACTTC
CASSYSGARFGEQYF
>-|TRBJ2-7|TRBV12-3/TRBV12-4|-
TGTGCCAGCAGTCCCGGGACCGGCTCCTACGAGAAGTACTTC
CASSPGTGSYEKYF
>many|TRBJ2-1|TRBV7-9|TRBD2
TGTGCCAGCAGCTTAGTACTAGCGGGGAACAATGAGCAGTTCTTC
CASSLVLAGNNEQFF
>many|TRBJ1-3|TRBV20-1|-
TGCAGTGCTAGAGCCCCACGTGGTGGGAGCTCTGGAAACACCATATATTTT
CSARAPRGGSSGNTIYF
>few|TRBJ2-4|TRBV11-2|-
TGTGCCAGCAGCTTAGGCCCTAGTTCAGGCATTCAGTACTTC
CASSLGPSSGIQYF
>many|TRBJ2-5|TRBV29-1|-
TGCAGCGTTGAAGATTCGGGAAAAGAGACCCAGTACTTC
CSVEDSGKETQYF
>many|TRBJ2-3|TRBV20-1|-
TGCAGTGCTAGGAGTGGAAGGGAAGGTACAGATACGCAGTATTTT
CSARSGREGTDTQYF